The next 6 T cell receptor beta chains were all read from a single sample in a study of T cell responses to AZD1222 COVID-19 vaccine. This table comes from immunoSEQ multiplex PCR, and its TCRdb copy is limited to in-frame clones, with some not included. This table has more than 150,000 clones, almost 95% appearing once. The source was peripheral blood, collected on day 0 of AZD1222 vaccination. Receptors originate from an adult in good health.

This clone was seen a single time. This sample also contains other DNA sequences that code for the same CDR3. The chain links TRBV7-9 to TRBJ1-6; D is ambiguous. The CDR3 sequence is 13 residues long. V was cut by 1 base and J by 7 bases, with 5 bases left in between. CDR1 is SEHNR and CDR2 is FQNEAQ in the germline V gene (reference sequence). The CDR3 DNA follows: TGTGCCAGCAGCTTAGGAGGAAATTCACCCCTCCACTTT. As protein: CASSLGGNSPLHF.

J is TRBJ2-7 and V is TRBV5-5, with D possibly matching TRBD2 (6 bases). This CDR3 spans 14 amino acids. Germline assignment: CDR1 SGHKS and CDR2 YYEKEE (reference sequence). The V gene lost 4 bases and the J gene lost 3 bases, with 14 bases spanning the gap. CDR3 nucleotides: TGTGCCAGCAGCACCGGGACTGTAGTCTACGAGCAGTACTTC. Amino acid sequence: CASSTGTVVYEQYF.

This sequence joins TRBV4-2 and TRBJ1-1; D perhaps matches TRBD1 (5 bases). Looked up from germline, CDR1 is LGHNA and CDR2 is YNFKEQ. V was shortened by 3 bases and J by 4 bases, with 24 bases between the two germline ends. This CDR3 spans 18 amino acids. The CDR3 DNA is TGTGCCAGCAGCCAGTCCGGTCACGAAGGGCAGGGAGTCACTGAAGCTTTCTTT. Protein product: CASSQSGHEGQGVTEAFF.

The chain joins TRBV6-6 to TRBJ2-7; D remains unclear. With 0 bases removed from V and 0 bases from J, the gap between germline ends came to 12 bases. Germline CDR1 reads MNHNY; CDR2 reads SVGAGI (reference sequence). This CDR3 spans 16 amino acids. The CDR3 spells CASSYSRKGSSYEQYF. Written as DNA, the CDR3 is TGTGCCAGCAGTTACTCGAGGAAGGGTAGCTCCTACGAGCAGTACTTC.

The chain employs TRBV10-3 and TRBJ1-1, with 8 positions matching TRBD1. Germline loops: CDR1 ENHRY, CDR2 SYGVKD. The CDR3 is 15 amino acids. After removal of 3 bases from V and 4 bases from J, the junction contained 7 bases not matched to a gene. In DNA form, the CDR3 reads TGTGCCATCAGTGAAGCGACAGGGGCAGCCACTGAAGCTTTCTTT. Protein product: CAISEATGAATEAFF.

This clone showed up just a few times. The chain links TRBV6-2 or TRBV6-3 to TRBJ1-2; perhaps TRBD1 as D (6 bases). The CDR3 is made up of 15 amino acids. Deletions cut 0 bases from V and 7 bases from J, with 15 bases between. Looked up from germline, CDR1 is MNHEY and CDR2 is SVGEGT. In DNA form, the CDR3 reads TGTGCCAGCAGTTACTCGATCCGGGGGGCAAGTGGCTACACCTTC. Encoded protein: CASSYSIRGASGYTF.